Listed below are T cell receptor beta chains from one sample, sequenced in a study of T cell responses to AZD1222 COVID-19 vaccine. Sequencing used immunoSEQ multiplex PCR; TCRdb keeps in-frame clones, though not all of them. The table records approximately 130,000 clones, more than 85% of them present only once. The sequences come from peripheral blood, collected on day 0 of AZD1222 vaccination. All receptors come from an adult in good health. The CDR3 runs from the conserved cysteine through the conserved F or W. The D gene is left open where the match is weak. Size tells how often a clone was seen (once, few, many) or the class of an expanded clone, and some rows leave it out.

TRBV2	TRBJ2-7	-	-	TGTGCCAGCAGTGTTGCGGGGTTCGACGAGCAGTACTTC	CASSVAGFDEQYF
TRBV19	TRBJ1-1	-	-	TGTGCCAGTAGTATCAACAGGAACACTGAAGCTTTCTTT	CASSINRNTEAFF
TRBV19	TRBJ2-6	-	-	TGTGCCAGTACCCTACAGGCTACCCCCTCTGGGGCCAACGTCCTGACTTTC	CASTLQATPSGANVLTF
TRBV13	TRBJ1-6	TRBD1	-	TGTGCCAGCAGCTTAAGGACAGGCTTTAATTCACCCCTCCACTTT	CASSLRTGFNSPLHF
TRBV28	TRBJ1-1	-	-	TGTGCCAGCAGTCCCCTCGGGGGCGGGGGCACTGAAGCTTTCTTT	CASSPLGGGGTEAFF
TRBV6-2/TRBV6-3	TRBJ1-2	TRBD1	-	TGTGCCAGCAGTCGCCCCGGGACAGGGACGATCTACACCTTC	CASSRPGTGTIYTF
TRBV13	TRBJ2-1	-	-	TGTGCCAGCAGCTTAGGGGGTAGCGGAAGCTCCTACAATGAGCAGTTCTTC	CASSLGGSGSSYNEQFF
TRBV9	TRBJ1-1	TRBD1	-	TGTGCCAGCAGCTTAGAGGAAGGTGTCAGGGGGGAGTCTGAAGCTTTCTTT	CASSLEEGVRGESEAFF
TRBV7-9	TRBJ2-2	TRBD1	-	TGTGCCAGCAGACCGGACAGGGTTAACACCGGGGAGCTGTTTTTT	CASRPDRVNTGELFF
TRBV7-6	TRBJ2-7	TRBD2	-	TGTGCCAGCAGCCGACTAGCGGAGACCTACGAGCAGTACTTC	CASSRLAETYEQYF
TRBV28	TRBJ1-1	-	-	TGTGCCAGCAGAGGACCGAACACTGAAGCTTTCTTT	CASRGPNTEAFF
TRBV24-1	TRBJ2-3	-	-	TGTGCCACCAGTGATTTGCAGGCGAGAACAGATACGCAGTATTTT	CATSDLQARTDTQYF
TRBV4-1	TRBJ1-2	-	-	TGCGCCAGCAGCCAAGATTGGGGGGATGGCTACACCTTC	CASSQDWGDGYTF
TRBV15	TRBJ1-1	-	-	TGTGCCACCAGCAGAGATGTTACTGTAAACACTGAAGCTTTCTTT	CATSRDVTVNTEAFF
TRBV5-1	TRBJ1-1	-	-	TGCGCCAGCAGCATGACAGGAGGCGGCACTGAAGCTTTCTTT	CASSMTGGGTEAFF
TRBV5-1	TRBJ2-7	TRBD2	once	TGCGCCAGCAGCCCCAATCAGGGACTAGCGGGAGGGAAGCAGTACTTC	CASSPNQGLAGGKQYF
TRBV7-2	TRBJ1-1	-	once	TGTGCCAGCAGCTCCCATTCCGGACGGATTGAAGCTTTCTTT	CASSSHSGRIEAFF
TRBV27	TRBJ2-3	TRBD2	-	TGTGCCAGCAGTTTCGCGCCTTCCTTAGCGGGAGGGCCGAAGAATACGCAGTATTTT	CASSFAPSLAGGPKNTQYF
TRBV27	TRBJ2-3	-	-	TGTGCCAGCAGTTTTTTGGGTGGTGGATTGGACACAGATACGCAGTATTTT	CASSFLGGGLDTDTQYF
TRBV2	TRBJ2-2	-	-	TGTGCCAGCAGTCAAACCGGGGAGCTGTTTTTT	CASSQTGELFF
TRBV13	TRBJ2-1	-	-	TGTGCCAGCAGCTTAATTGGGAACAATGAGCAGTTCTTC	CASSLIGNNEQFF
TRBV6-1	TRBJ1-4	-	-	TGTGCCAGCAGTGAAGTAGGCAGAGAAAAACTGTTTTTT	CASSEVGREKLFF
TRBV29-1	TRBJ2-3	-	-	TGCAGCGTTGAACTAGCCCCCACAGATACGCAGTATTTT	CSVELAPTDTQYF
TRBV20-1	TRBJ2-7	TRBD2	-	TGCAGTGCTAGTACTAGCGGGAGGCTCTACGAGCAGTACTTC	CSASTSGRLYEQYF
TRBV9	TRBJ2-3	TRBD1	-	TGTGCCAGCAGCGTAGGGACAGGGGGCTCAGATACGCAGTATTTT	CASSVGTGGSDTQYF
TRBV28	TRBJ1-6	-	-	TGTGCCAGCAGTTTACGACAGAATAATTCACCCCTCCACTTT	CASSLRQNNSPLHF
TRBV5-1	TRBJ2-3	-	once	TGCGCCAGCAGCTTGCGTCGCAGACAACCTAGCACAGATACGCAGTATTTT	CASSLRRRQPSTDTQYF
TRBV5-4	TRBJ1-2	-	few	TGTGCCAGCAGCTTGGGGGGCTATGGCTACACCTTC	CASSLGGYGYTF
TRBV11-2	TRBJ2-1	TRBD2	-	TGTGCCAGCAGCCTCCGGACTAGCGGGAGCCACTACAATGAGCAGTTCTTC	CASSLRTSGSHYNEQFF
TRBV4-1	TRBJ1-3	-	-	TGCGCCAGCAGCCCCTCCCCCCGACAGAGCTCTGGAAACACCATATATTTT	CASSPSPRQSSGNTIYF
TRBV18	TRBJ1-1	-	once	TGTGCCAGCTCACCGACCTGGGGAGGGAACACTGAAGCTTTCTTT	CASSPTWGGNTEAFF
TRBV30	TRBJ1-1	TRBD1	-	TGTGCCTGGAACCCCCTTACAGGGGTTTCGAACACTGAAGCTTTCTTT	CAWNPLTGVSNTEAFF
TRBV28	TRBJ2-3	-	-	TGTGCCAGCAGCCGAAGAGGGGGGAGTATAACAGATACGCAGTATTTT	CASSRRGGSITDTQYF
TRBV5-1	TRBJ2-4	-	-	TGCGCCAGCAGCTTGGACAGCAAAAACATTCAGTACTTC	CASSLDSKNIQYF
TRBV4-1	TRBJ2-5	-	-	TGCGCCAGCAGCCAAGATTCCCACAGGGCGATCTCCACCGACCAAGAGACCCAGTACTTC	CASSQDSHRAISTDQETQYF
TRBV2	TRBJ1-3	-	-	TGTGCCAGCAGGATGGAGACAGTCGGAAACACCATATATTTT	CASRMETVGNTIYF
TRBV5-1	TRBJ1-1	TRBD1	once	TGCGCCAGCAGCGACCGGACAGGGACGAACACTGAAGCTTTCTTT	CASSDRTGTNTEAFF
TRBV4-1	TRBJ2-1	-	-	TGCGCCAGCAGCCACCCACAGGACAATGAGCAGTTCTTC	CASSHPQDNEQFF
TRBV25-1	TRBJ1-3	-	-	TGTGCCAGCAGTGGTCAGGTCCCCAAGGGTGGAAACACCATATATTTT	CASSGQVPKGGNTIYF
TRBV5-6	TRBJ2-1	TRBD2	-	TGTGCCAGCAGCCCAGGACTAGCGGGAGCGTATAATGAGCAGTTCTTC	CASSPGLAGAYNEQFF
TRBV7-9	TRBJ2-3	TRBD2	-	TGTGCCAGCAGCTCCTTTTCCGGGACTAGCGGGAGATGGGCAGATACGCAGTATTTT	CASSSFSGTSGRWADTQYF
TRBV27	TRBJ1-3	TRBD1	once	TGTGCCAGCAGTCCTACAGGGGCCGGAAACACCATATATTTT	CASSPTGAGNTIYF
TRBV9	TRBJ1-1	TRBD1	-	TGTGCCAGCAGCGAGACAGGGGCACACACTGAAGCTTTCTTT	CASSETGAHTEAFF
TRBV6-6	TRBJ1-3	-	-	TGTGCCAGCAGTTCAGATGGAAACACCATATATTTT	CASSSDGNTIYF
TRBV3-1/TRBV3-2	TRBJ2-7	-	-	TGTGCCAGCAGCCAGGGGGCGCGTGGATACGAGCAGTACTTC	CASSQGARGYEQYF
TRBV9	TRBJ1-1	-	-	TGTGCCAGCAGCCCCCATCGAGGGGGGACGAACACTGAAGCTTTCTTT	CASSPHRGGTNTEAFF
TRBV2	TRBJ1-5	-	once	TGTGCCAGCAGTTCAGTTTGGAGACAGCCCCAGCATTTT	CASSSVWRQPQHF
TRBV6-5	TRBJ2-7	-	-	TGTGCCAGCAGCACGTCCGGTGGTTCAGGCGAGCAGTACTTC	CASSTSGGSGEQYF
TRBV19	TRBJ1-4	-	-	TGTGCCAGTAGGCTGGGACAATCAACTAATGAAAAACTGTTTTTT	CASRLGQSTNEKLFF
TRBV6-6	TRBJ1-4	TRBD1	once	TGTGCCACCTGGGACAGGGGGCTAGGAAAACTGTTTTTT	CATWDRGLGKLFF
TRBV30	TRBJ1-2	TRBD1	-	TGTGCCCACCGACAGGGGGGGAGCGGCTACACCTTC	CAHRQGGSGYTF
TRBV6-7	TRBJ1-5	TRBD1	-	TGTGCCAGCAGTTACGGACAGGTCCTCGGCGTTAGGTCGAGCAATCAGCCCCAGCATTTT	CASSYGQVLGVRSSNQPQHF
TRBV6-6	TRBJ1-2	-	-	TGTGCCAGCTGCCTTCCGGAGTCAGTGGACTCCTATGGCTACACCTTC	CASCLPESVDSYGYTF
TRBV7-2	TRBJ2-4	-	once	TGTGCCAGCAGCTTAGTAGGGGAAGCCAAAAACATTCAGTACTTC	CASSLVGEAKNIQYF
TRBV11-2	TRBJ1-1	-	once	TGTGCCAGCAGCTCCCATTCCCTGGCTTTCTTT	CASSSHSLAFF
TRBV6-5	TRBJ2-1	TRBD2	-	TGTGCCAGCATTCGAATGGGACTAGCAGTTCAGGAGCAGTTCTTC	CASIRMGLAVQEQFF
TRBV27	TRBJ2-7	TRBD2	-	TGTGCCAGCAGTACCGGGACTAGCGGTTACGAGCAGTACTTC	CASSTGTSGYEQYF
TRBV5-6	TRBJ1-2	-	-	TGTGCCAGCAGCTTGGGCCCCCGCCTCAGTGGGGATGGCTACACCTTC	CASSLGPRLSGDGYTF
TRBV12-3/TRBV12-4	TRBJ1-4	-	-	TGTGCCAGCAGTTTAATGGCAGGAGAAAAACTGTTTTTT	CASSLMAGEKLFF